This T cell receptor beta chain was documented in a study of control samples from healthy donors and cancer patients. Assay used: immunoSEQ multiplex PCR; TCRdb lists only in-frame clones, some missing. Here the sample spans approximately 120,000 clones, over 75% being singletons. The CDR3 loop spans 20 amino acids. The clonotype comes from a human donor in good health. The donor label of this sample is uncertain. The specimen sequenced was blood. V is TRBV21-1 and J is TRBJ2-3; the table's D gene call, TRBD1, was not cross checked with the DNA. TRBV21-1 is shown as a pseudogene. CDR3 nucleotides: TGTGCCAGCAACAAGCCCCCCCGAGACAGTTCCCGAGCCTCCACAGATACGCAGTATTTT. It yields the protein CASNKPPRDSSRASTDTQYF.